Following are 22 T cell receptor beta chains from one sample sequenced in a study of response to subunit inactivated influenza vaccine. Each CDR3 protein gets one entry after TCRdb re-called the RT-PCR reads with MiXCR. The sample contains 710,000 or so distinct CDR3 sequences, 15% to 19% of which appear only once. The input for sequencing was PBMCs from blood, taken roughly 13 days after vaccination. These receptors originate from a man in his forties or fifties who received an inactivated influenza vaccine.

In DNA, the CDR3 is TGTGCCAGCAGCCTGGTTCCCGGCTCGACCTACGAGCAGTACTTC. It yields the protein CASSLVPGSTYEQYF. V and J are TRBV7-6 and TRBJ2-7; D gene ambiguous. Looked up from germline, CDR1 is SGHVS and CDR2 is FNYEAQ. This CDR3 spans 15 amino acids. Trimming removed 5 bases from V and 2 bases from J, with 16 bases in between. The complete variable domain, with remaining parts taken from reference TRBV7-6 and TRBJ2-7, reads GAGVSQSPRYKVTKRGQDVALRCDPISGHVSLYWYRQALGQGPEFLTYFNYEAQQDKSGLPNDRFSAERPEGSISTLTIQRTEQRDSAMYRCASSLVPGSTYEQYFGPGTRLTVT.

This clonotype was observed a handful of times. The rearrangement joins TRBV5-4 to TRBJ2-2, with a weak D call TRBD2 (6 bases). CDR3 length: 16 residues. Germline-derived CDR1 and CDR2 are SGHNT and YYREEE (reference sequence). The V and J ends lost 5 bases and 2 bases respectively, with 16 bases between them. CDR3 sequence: CASSALSGVNTGELFF. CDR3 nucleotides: TGTGCCAGCAGTGCTCTTTCGGGAGTTAACACCGGGGAGCTGTTTTTT.

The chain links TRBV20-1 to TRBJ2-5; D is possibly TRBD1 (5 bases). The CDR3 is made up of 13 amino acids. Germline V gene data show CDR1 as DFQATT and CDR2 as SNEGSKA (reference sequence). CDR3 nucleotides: TGCAGCCCGGCTAGGGGAATAGGCGAGACCCAGTACTTC. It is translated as CSPARGIGETQYF.

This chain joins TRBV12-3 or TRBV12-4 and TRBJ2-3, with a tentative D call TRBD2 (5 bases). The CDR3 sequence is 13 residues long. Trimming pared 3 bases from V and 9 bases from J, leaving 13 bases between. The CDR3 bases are TGTGCCAGCAGTTTTATCGGACTCGTCACGCAGTATTTT. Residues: CASSFIGLVTQYF.

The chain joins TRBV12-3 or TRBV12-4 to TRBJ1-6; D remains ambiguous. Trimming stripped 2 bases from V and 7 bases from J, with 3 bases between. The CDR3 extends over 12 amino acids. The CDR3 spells CASSLPNSPLHF. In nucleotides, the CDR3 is TGTGCCAGCAGTTTACCGAATTCACCCCTCCACTTT.

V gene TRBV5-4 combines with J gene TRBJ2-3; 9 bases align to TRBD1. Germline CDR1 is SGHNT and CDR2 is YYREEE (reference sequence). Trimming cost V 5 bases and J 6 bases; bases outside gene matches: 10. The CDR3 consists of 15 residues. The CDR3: CASSPPGTGWDTQYF. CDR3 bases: TGTGCCAGCAGTCCCCCCGGGACAGGGTGGGATACGCAGTATTTT.

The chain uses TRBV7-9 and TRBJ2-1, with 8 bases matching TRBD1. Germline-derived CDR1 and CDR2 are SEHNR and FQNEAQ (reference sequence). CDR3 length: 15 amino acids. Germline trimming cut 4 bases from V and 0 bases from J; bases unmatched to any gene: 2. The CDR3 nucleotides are TGTGCCAGCAGCTCAGGGGGCTACTCCTACAATGAGCAGTTCTTC. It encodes CASSSGGYSYNEQFF.

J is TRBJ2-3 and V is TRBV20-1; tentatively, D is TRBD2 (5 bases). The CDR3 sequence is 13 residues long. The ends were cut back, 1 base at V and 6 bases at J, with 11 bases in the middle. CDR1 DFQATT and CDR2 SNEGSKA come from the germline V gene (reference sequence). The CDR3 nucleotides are TGCAGTGCTAGAGTGGACTCCGCCGATACGCAGTATTTT. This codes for CSARVDSADTQYF.

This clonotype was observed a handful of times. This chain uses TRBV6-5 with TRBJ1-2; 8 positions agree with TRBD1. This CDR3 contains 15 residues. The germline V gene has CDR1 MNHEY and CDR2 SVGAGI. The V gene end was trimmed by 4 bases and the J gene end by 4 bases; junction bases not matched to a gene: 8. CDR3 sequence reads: CASSSYGQGVYGYTF. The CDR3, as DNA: TGTGCCAGCAGTTCTTATGGACAGGGTGTCTATGGCTACACCTTC.

Written as DNA, the CDR3 is TGTGCCAGCGGTCTAGCGGGGGGAATCACCGGGGAGCTGTTTTTT. It is translated as CASGLAGGITGELFF. The chain employs TRBV7-2 and TRBJ2-2; 11 bases are shared with TRBD2. Germline V CDR1 and CDR2: SGHTA, FQGNSA. The V gene end was trimmed by 8 bases and the J gene end by 4 bases; junction bases not matched to a gene: 6. The CDR3 has 15 residues.

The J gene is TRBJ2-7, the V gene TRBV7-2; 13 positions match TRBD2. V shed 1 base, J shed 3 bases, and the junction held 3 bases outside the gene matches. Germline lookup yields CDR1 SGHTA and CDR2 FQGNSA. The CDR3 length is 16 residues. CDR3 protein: CASSLDTSGGVYEQYF. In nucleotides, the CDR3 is TGTGCCAGCAGCTTAGATACTAGCGGGGGGGTCTACGAGCAGTACTTC.

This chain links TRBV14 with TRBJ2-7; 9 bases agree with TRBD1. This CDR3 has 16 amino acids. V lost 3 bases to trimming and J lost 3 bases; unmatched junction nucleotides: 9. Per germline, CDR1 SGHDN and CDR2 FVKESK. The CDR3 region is CASSHLQTGGGYEQYF. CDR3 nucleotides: TGTGCCAGCAGCCATCTTCAGACAGGGGGTGGCTACGAGCAGTACTTC.

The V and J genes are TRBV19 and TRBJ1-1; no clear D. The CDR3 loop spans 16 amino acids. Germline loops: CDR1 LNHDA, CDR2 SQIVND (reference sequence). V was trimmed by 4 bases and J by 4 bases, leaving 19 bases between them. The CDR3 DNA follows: TGTGCCAGTAGTACCCGGTATAGGCGACAAAGCACTGAAGCTTTCTTT. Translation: CASSTRYRRQSTEAFF.

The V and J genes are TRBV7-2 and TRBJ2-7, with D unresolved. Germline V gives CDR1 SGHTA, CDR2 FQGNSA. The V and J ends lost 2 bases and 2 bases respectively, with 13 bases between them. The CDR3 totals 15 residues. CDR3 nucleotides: TGTGCCAGCAGCTTATCCGATCAAGAGGCCTACGAGCAGTACTTC. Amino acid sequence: CASSLSDQEAYEQYF.

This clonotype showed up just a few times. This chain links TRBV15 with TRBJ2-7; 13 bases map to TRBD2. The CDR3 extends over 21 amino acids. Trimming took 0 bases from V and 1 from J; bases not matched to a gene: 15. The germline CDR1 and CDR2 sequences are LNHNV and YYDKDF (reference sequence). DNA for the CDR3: TGTGCCACCAGCAGAGATCTGCCAAGACTAGCGGGAGGTCTTATATCCTACGAGCAGTACTTC. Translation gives CATSRDLPRLAGGLISYEQYF.

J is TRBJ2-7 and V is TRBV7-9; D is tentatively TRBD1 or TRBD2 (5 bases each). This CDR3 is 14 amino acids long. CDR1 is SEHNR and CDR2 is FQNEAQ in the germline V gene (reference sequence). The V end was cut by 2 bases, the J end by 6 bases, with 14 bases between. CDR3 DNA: TGTGCCAGCAGCTTAAGGGACCAGAAAGGCGAGCAGTACTTC. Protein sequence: CASSLRDQKGEQYF.

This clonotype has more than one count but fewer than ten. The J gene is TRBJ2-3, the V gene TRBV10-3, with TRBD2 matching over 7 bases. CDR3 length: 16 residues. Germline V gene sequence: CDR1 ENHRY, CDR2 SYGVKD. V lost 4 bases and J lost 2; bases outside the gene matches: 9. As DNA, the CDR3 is TGTGCCATCAGTGGAAACCGACTAGCCTACACAGATACGCAGTATTTT. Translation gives CAISGNRLAYTDTQYF.

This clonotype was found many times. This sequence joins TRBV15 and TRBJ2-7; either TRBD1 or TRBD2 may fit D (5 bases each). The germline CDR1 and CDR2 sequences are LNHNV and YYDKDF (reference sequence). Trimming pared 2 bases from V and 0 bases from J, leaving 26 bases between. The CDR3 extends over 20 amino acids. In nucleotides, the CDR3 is TGTGCCACCAGCAGACTTAAACTCCCCCCGGGACCCACACCCTCCTACGAGCAGTACTTC. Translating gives CATSRLKLPPGPTPSYEQYF.

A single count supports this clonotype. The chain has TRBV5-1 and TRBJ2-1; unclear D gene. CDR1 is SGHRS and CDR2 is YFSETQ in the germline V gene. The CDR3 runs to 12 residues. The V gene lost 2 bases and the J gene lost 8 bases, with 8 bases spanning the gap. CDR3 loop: CASSLRLDEQFF. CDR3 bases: TGCGCCAGCAGCTTACGATTGGATGAGCAGTTCTTC.

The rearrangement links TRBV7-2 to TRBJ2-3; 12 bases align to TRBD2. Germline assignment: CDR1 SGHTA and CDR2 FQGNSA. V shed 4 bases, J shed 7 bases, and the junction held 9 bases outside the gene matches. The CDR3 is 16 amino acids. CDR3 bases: TGTGCCAGCAGCTCGAGTGGACTAGCGGGGATATATACGCAGTATTTT. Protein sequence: CASSSSGLAGIYTQYF.

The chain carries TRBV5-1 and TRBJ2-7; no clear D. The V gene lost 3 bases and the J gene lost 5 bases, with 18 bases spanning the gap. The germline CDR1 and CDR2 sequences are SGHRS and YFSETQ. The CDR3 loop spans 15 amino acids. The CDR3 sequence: CASSYRDIDINEQYF. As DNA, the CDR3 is TGCGCCAGCAGCTACCGAGACATCGACATTAACGAGCAGTACTTC.

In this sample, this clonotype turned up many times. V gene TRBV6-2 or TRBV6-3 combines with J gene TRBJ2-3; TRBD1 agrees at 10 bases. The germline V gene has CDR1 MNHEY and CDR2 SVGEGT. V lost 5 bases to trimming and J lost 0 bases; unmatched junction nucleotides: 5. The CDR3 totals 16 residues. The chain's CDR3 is CASSQDRGLSTDTQYF. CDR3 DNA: TGTGCCAGCAGTCAAGACAGGGGGCTAAGCACAGATACGCAGTATTTT.